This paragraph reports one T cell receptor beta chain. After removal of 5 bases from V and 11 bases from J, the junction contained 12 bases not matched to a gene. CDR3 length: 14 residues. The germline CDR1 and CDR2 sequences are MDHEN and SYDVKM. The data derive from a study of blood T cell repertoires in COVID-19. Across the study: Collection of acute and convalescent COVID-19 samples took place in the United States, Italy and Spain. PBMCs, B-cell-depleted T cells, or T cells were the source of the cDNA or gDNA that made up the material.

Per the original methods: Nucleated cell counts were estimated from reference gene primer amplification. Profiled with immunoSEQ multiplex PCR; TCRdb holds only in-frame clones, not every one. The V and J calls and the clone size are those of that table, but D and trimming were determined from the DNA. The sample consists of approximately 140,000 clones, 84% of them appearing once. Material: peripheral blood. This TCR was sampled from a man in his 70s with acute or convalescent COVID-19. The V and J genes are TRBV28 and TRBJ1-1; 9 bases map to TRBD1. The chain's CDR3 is CASSASIGTGRAFF. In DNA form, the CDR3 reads TGTGCCAGCAGTGCATCAATCGGGACAGGGCGGGCTTTCTTT.